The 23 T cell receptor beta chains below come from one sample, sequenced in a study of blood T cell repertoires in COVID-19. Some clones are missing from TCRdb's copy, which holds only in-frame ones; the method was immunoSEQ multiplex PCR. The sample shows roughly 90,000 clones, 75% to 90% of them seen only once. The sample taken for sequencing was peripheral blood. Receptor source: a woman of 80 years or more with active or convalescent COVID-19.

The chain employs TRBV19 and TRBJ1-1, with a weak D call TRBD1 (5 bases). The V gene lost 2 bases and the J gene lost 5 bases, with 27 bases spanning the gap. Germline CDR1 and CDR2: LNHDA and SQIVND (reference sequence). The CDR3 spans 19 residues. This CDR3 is CASSIMSFSPSRRGTEAFF. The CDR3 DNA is TGTGCCAGTAGTATAATGTCGTTTAGCCCCAGCAGGAGGGGAACTGAAGCTTTCTTT.

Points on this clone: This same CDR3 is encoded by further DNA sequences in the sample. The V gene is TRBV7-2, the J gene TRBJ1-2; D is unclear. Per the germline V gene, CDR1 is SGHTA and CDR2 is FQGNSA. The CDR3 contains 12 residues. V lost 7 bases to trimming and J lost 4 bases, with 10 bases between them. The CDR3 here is CASTGGGYGYTF. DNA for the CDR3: TGTGCCAGCACGGGTGGAGGCTATGGCTACACCTTC.

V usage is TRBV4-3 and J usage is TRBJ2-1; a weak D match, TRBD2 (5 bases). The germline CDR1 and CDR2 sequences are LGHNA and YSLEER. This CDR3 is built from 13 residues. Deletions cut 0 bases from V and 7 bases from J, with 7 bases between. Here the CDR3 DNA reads TGCGCCAGCAGCCAAGAAACGGGGAATGAGCAGTTCTTC. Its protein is CASSQETGNEQFF.

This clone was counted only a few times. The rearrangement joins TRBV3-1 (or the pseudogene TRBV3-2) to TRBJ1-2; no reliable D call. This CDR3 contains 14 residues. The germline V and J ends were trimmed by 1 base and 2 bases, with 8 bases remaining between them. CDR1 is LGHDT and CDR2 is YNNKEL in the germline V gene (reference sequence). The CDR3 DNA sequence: TGTGCCAGCAGCCAAGTCCCGGAGAACTATGGCTACACCTTC. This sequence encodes CASSQVPENYGYTF.

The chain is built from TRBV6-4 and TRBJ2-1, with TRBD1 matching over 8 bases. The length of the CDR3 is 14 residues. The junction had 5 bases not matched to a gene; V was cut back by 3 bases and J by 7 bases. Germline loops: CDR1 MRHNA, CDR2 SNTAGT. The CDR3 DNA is TGTGCCAGCAGTGAGGGGACAGGTTGGAATGAGCAGTTCTTC. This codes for CASSEGTGWNEQFF.

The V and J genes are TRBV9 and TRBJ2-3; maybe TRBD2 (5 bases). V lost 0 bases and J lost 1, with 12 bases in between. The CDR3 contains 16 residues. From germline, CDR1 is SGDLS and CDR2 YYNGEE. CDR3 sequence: CASSVVGEWGTDTQYF. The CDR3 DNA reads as TGTGCCAGCAGCGTAGTCGGGGAGTGGGGCACAGATACGCAGTATTTT.

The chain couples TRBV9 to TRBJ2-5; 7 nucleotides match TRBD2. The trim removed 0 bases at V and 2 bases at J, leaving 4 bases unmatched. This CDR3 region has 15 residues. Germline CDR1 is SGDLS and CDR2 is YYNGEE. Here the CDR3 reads CASSVVQGGQETQYF. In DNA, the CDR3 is TGTGCCAGCAGCGTAGTCCAGGGAGGGCAAGAGACCCAGTACTTC.

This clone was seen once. CDR3 in DNA: TGTGCCAGCAGCTTTCCTCGAGACCGGAGCTCCTACGAGCAGTACTTC. This encodes CASSFPRDRSSYEQYF. The chain employs TRBV7-9 and TRBJ2-7; no clear D gene. From germline, CDR1 is SEHNR and CDR2 FQNEAQ (reference sequence). The V and J ends lost 3 bases and 0 bases respectively, with 15 bases between them. The CDR3 contains 16 residues.

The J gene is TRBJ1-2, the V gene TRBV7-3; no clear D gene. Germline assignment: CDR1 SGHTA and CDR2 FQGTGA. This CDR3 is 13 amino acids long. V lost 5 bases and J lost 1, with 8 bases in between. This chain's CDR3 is CASSPGINYGYTF. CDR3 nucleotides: TGTGCCAGCAGCCCCGGGATTAACTATGGCTACACCTTC.

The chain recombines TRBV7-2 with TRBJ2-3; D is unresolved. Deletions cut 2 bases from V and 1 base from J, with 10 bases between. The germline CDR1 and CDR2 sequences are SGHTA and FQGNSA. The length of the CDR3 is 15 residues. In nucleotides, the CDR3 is TGTGCCAGCAGCTTAAAAGCCGTTGGCACAGATACGCAGTATTTT. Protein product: CASSLKAVGTDTQYF. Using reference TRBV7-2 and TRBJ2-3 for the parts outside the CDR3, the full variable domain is GAGVSQSPSNKVTEKGKDVELRCDPISGHTALYWYRQSLGQGLEFLIYFQGNSAPDKSGLPSDRFSAERTGGSVSTLTIQRTQQEDSAVYLCASSLKAVGTDTQYFGPGTRLTVL.

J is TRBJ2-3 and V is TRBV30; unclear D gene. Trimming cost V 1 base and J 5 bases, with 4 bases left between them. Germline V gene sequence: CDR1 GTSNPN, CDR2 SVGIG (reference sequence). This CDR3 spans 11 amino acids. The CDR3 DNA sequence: TGTGCCTGGAGTGGAGTAGATACGCAGTATTTT. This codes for CAWSGVDTQYF. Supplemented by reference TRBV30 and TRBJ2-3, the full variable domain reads SQTIHQWPATLVQPVGSPLSLECTVEGTSNPNLYWYRQAAGRGLQLLFYSVGIGQISSEVPQNLSASRPQDRQFILSSKKLLLSDSGFYLCAWSGVDTQYFGPGTRLTVL.

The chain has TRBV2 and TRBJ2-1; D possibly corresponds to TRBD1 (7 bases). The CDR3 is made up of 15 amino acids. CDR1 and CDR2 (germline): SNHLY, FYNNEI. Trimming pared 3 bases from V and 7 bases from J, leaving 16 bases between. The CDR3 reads CASSESRGEMNEQFF. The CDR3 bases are TGTGCCAGCAGTGAGTCCAGGGGGGAGATGAATGAGCAGTTCTTC.

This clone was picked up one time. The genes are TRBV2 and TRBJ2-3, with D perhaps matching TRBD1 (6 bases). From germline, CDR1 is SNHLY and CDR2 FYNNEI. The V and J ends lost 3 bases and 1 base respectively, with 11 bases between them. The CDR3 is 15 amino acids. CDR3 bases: TGTGCCAGCAGTGAGGCGACAGGTCGCACAGATACGCAGTATTTT. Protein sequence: CASSEATGRTDTQYF.

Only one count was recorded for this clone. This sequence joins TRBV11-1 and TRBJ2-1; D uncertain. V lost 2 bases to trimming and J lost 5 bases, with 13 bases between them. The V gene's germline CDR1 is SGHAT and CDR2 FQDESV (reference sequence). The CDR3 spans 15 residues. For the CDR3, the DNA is TGTGCCAGCAGCTTAACATCCGGGTCGAACAATGAGCAGTTCTTC. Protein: CASSLTSGSNNEQFF.

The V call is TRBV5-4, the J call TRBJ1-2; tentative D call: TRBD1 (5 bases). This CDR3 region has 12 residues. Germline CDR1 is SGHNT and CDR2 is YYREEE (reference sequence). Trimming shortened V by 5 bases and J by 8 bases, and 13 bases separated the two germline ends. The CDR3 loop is CASRLMGGGYTF. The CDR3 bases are TGTGCCAGCAGGCTTATGGGGGGAGGCTACACCTTC.

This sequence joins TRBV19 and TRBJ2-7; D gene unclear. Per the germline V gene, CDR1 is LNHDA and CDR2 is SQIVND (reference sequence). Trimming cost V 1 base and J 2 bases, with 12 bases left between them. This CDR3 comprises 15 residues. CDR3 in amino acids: CASSIVALRTYEQYF. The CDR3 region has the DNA TGTGCCAGTAGTATAGTGGCCTTAAGAACCTACGAGCAGTACTTC.

In DNA form, the CDR3 reads TGTGCCAGCAGCATATCCGGGGGGGCGGAATACGAGCAGTACTTC. It is translated as CASSISGGAEYEQYF. V is TRBV5-6 and J is TRBJ2-7; 8 positions agree with TRBD2. The CDR3 contains 15 residues. The V gene end was trimmed by 4 bases and the J gene end by 4 bases; junction bases not matched to a gene: 10. Germline V gene lookup returns CDR1 SGHDT and CDR2 YYEEEE.

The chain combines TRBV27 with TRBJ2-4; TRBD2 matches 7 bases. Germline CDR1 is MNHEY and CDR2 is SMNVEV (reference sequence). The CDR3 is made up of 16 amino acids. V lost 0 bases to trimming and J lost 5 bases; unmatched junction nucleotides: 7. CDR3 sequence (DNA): TGTGCCAGCAGTTTATCGGTGGCGGGAGTCGAAAACATTCAGTACTTC. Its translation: CASSLSVAGVENIQYF.

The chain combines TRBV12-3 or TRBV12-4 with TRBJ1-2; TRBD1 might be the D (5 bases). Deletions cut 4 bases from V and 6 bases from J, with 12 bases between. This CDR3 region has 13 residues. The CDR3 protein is CASSSFGGDGYTF. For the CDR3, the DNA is TGTGCCAGCAGTTCTTTTGGGGGGGATGGCTACACCTTC.

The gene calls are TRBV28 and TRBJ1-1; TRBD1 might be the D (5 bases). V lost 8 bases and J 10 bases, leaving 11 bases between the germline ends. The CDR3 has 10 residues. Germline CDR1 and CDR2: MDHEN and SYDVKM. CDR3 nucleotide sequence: TGTGCCAGCGATAGGGGCCCAGCTTTCTTT. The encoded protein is CASDRGPAFF. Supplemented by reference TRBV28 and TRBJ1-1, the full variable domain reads DVKVTQSSRYLVKRTGEKVFLECVQDMDHENMFWYRQDPGLGLRLIYFSYDVKMKEKGDIPEGYSVSREKKERFSLILESASTNQTSMYLCASDRGPAFFGQGTRLTVV.

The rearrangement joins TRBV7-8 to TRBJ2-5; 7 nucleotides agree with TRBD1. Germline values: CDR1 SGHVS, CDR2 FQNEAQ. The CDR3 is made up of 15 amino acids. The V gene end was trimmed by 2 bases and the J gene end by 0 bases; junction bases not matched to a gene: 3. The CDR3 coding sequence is TGTGCCAGCAGCTTACGGGACAGTTACCAAGAGACCCAGTACTTC. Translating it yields CASSLRDSYQETQYF.

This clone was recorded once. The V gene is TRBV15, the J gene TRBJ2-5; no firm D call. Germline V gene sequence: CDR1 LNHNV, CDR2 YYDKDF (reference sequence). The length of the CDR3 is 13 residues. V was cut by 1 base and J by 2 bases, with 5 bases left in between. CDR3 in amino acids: CATSRGEQETQYF. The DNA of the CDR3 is TGTGCCACCAGCAGAGGAGAACAAGAGACCCAGTACTTC.

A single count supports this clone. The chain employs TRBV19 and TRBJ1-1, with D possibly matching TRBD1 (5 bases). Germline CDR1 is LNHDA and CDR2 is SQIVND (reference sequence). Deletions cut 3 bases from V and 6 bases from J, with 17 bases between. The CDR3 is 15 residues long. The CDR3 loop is CASSISSGINAEAFF. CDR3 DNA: TGTGCCAGTAGTATCTCATCAGGGATCAACGCTGAAGCTTTCTTT.